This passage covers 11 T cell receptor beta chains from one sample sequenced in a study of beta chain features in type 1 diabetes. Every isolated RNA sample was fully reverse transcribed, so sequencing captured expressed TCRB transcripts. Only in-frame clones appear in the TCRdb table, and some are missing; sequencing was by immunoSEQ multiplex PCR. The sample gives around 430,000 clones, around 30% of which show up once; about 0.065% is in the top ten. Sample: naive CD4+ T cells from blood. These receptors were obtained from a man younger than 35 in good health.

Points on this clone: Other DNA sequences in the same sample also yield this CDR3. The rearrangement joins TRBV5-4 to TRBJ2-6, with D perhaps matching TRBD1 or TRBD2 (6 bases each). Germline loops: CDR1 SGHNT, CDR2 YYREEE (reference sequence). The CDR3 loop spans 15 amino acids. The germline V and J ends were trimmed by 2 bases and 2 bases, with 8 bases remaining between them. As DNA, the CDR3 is TGTGCCAGCAGCTTAGGGGGGCCTGGGGCCAACGTCCTGACTTTC. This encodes CASSLGGPGANVLTF.

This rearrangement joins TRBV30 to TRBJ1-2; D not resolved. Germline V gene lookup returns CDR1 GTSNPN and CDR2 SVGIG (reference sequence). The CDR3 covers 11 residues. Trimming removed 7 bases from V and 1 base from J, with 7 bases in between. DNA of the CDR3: TGTGCCTCCTCCGATAACTATGGCTACACCTTC. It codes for CASSDNYGYTF.

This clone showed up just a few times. The chain's CDR3 is CASSPPMGQPQHF. The CDR3 nucleotides read TGTGCCAGCTCACCACCGATGGGTCAGCCCCAGCATTTT. The chain carries TRBV18 and TRBJ1-5; D is ambiguous. The germline V gene has CDR1 KGHSH and CDR2 LQKENI. The V end was cut by 0 bases, the J end by 6 bases, with 6 bases between. The CDR3 extends over 13 amino acids.

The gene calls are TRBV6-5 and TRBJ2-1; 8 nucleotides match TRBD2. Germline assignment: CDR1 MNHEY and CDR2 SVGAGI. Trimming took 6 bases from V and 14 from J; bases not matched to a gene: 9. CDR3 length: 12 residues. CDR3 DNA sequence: TGTGCCAGCAGCGATGCCTCAGCGGGAGAGTTCTTC. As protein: CASSDASAGEFF.

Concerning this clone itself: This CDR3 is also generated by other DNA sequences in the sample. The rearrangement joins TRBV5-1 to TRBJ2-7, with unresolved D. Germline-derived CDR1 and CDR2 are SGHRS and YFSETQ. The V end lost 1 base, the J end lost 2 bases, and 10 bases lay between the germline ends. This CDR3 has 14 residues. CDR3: CASSLSGSAYEQYF. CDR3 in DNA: TGCGCCAGCAGCTTGTCCGGATCAGCCTACGAGCAGTACTTC.

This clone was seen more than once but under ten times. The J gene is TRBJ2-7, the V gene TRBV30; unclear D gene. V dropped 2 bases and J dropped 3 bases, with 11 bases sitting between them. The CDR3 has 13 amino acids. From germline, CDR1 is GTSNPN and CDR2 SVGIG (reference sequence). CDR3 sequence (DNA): TGTGCCTGGAGTTTGGGGTATATCTACGAGCAGTACTTC. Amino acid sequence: CAWSLGYIYEQYF.

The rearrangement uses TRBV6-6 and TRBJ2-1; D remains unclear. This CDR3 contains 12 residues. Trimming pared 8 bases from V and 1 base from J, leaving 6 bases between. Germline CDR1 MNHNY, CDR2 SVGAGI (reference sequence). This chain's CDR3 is CASVGSYNEQFF. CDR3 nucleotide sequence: TGTGCCAGCGTGGGGTCCTACAATGAGCAGTTCTTC.

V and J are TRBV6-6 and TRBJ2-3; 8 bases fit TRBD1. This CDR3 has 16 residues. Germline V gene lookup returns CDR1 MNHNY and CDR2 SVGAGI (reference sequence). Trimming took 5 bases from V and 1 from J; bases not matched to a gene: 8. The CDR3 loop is CASSRAGTGGTDTQYF. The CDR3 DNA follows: TGTGCCAGCAGTCGCGCCGGGACAGGAGGCACAGATACGCAGTATTTT.

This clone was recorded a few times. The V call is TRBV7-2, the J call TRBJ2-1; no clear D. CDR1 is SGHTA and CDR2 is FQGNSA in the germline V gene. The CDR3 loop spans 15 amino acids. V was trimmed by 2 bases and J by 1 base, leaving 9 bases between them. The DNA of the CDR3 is TGTGCCAGCAGCTTAATGGCAGAGTCCTACAATGAGCAGTTCTTC. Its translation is CASSLMAESYNEQFF. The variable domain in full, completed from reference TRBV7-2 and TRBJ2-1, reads GAGVSQSPSNKVTEKGKDVELRCDPISGHTALYWYRQSLGQGLEFLIYFQGNSAPDKSGLPSDRFSAERTGGSVSTLTIQRTQQEDSAVYLCASSLMAESYNEQFFGPGTRLTVL.

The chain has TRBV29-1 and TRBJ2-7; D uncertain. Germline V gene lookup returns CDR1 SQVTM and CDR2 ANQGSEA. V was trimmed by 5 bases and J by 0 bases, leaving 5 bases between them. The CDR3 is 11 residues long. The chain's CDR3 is CSVHASYEQYF. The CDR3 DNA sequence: TGCAGCGTTCACGCCTCCTACGAGCAGTACTTC.

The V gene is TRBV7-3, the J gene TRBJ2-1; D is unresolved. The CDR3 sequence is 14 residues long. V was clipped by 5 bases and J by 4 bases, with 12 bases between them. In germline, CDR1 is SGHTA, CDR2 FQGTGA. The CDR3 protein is CASSQLVPYNEQFF. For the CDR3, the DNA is TGTGCCAGCAGCCAATTGGTACCGTACAATGAGCAGTTCTTC.